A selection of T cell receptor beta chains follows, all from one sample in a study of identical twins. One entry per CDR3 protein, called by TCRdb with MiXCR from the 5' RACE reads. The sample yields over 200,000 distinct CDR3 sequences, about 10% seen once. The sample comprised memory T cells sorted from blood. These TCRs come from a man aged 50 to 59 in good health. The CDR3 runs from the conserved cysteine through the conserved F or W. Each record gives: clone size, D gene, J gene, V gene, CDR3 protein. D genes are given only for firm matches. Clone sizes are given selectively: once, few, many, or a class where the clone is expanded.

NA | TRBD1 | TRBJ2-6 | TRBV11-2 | CASSLRGQVNSGANVLTF
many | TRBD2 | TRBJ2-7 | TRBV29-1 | CSVVGTSGRRTSYEQYF
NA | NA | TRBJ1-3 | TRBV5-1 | CASSLRGGTSSGNTIYF
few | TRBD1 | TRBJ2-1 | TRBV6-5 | CASSYGAGTGNNEQFF
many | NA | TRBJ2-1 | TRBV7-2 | CASSRRGESYNEQFF
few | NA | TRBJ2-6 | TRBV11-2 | CASTDVSGANVLTF
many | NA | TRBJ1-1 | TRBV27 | CASSLFGGRFLVF
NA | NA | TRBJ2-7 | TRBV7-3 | CASSLGGTRGSQSYEQYF
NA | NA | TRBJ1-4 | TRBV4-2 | CASSQTTRSNEKLFF
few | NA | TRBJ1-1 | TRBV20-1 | CSARSTNTRNTEAFF
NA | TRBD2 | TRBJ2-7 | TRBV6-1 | CASSRGGAREQYF
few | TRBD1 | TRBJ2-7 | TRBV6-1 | CASNPTGTGVGEQYF
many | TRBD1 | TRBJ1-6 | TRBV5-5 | CASSQGQGNSPLHF
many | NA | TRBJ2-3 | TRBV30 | CAWSEALGRGYYTDTQYF
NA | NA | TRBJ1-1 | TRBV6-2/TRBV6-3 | CASSYTTNTEAFF
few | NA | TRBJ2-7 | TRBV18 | CASSPQEYEQYF
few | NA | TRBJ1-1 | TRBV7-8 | CASSTWDRGTEAFF
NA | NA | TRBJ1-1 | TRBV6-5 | CASSYRRGTEAFF
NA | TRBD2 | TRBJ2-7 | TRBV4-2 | CASSREGTSGYYEQYF
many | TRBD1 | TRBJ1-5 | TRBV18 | CASSLDRVDQPQHF
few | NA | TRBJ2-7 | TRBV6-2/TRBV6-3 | CASSYGFGGIYEQYF
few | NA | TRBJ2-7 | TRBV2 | CASSDGRLTYEQYF
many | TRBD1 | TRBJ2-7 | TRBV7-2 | CASSSRQGAPKQYF
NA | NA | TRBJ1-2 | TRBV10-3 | CAITRDSYGYTF
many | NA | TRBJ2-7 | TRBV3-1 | CASSQHRGGNEQYF
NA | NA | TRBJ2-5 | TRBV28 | CASSPHLNRQQETQYF
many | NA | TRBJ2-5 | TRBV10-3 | CAIRGLQETQYF
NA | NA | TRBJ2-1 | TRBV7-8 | CASSPSVDEQFF
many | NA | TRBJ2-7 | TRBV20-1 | CSARPYREITEQYF
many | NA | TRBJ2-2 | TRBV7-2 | CASSLTSTGGELFF
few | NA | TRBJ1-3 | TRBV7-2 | CASSLRLGSGNTIYF
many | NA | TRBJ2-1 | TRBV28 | CASSSGTYNEQFF
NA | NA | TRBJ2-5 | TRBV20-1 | CSARGREQETQYF
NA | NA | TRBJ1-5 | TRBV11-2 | CASSRGWDQPQHF
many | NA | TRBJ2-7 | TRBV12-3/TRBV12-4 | CASSFHAGQYF
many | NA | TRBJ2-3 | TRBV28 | CASSPSGGRGDTQYF
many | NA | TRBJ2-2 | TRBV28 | CASSTGISGAAAGELFF
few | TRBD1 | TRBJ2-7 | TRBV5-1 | CASSLSHRGYEQYF
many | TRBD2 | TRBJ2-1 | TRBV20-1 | CSAPGTRGFGEQFF
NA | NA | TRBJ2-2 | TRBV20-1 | CSAPNGGINTGELFF
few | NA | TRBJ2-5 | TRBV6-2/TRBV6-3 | CASIRRQQGETQYF
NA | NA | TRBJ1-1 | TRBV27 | CASSLNRVSTEAFF
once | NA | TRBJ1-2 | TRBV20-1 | CSARRIQDNYAYTF
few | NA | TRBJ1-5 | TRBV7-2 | CASSRELNQPQHF
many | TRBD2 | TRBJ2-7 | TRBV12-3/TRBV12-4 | CASSLHSGSNEQYF